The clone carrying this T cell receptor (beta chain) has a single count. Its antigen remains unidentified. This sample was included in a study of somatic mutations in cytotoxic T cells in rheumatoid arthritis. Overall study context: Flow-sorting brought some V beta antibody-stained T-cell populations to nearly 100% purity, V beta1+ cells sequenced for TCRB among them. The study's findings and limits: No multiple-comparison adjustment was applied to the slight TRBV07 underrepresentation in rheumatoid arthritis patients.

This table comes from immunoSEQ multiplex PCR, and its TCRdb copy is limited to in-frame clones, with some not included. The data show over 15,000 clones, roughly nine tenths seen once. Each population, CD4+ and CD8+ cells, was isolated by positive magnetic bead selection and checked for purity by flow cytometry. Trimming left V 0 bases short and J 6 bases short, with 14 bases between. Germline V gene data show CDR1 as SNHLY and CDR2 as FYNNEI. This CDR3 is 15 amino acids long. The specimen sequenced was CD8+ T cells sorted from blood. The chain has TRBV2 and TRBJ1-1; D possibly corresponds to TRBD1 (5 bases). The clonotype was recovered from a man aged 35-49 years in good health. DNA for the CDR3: TGTGCCAGCAGTGAAGCTGCAGGGTTCTGGGCTGAAGCTTTCTTT. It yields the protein CASSEAAGFWAEAFF.